Following are 24 T cell receptor beta chains from one sample sequenced in a study of blood T cell repertoires in COVID-19. TCRdb's table, derived via immunoSEQ multiplex PCR, lists solely in-frame clones and lacks some. The table records 170,000 or so clones, approximately 90% of them present only once. The sequenced sample consisted of PBMCs or T cells enriched from blood (not recorded which). The receptor set was obtained from a woman in her 50s who had recovered from COVID-19.

The chain recombines TRBV14 with TRBJ1-1; TRBD1 might be the D (5 bases). The CDR3 consists of 13 residues. Trimming left V 2 bases short and J 11 bases short, with 15 bases between. CDR1 SGHDN and CDR2 FVKESK come from the germline V gene. The CDR3 region is CASSQSATAPAFF. DNA of the CDR3: TGTGCCAGCAGCCAATCGGCGACAGCTCCCGCTTTCTTT.

This clone was picked up many times. This sequence joins TRBV7-9 and TRBJ1-2; unclear D gene. The CDR3 contains 16 residues. Trimming pared 2 bases from V and 5 bases from J, leaving 18 bases between. CDR1 and CDR2 (germline): SEHNR, FQNEAQ (reference sequence). In DNA, the CDR3 is TGTGCCAGCAGCTTATCCGGTAGGGAGGGCCTATATGGCTACACCTTC. It specifies CASSLSGREGLYGYTF.

The chain combines TRBV14 with TRBJ2-3; TRBD1 is a possible D gene (8 bases). V lost 4 bases to trimming and J lost 8 bases, with 13 bases between them. The CDR3 runs 13 residues. In germline, CDR1 is SGHDN, CDR2 FVKESK. CDR3 DNA: TGTGCCAGCAGCCTGAACAGGGGGGGTACGCAGTATTTT. Its protein product is CASSLNRGGTQYF.

J is TRBJ2-7 and V is TRBV5-6; 9 bases fit TRBD1. CDR3 length: 14 amino acids. Germline trimming cut 1 base from V and 7 bases from J; bases unmatched to any gene: 6. The germline V gene has CDR1 SGHDT and CDR2 YYEEEE. CDR3 DNA: TGTGCCAGCAGCTTGAGGACAGGGGTAGGGGAGCAGTACTTC. Translated, it gives CASSLRTGVGEQYF.

The rearrangement joins TRBV10-3 to TRBJ2-3, with 11 positions matching TRBD2. Germline V gives CDR1 ENHRY, CDR2 SYGVKD. Trimming cost V 2 bases and J 4 bases; bases outside gene matches: 2. There are 15 residues in the CDR3. The CDR3 loop is CAISELAGGSDTQYF. The CDR3 nucleotides are TGTGCCATCAGTGAGCTAGCGGGGGGTTCAGATACGCAGTATTTT.

CDR3 in DNA: TGTGCCAGCAGCCCCGGGACTAAAAAAGAGACCCAGTACTTC. Translating gives CASSPGTKKETQYF. This chain joins TRBV7-9 and TRBJ2-5, with 7 bases aligning to TRBD2. CDR3 length equals 14 residues. Germline V gives CDR1 SEHNR, CDR2 FQNEAQ (reference sequence). V lost 5 bases to trimming and J lost 3 bases; unmatched junction nucleotides: 6. Combining the CDR3 with reference TRBV7-9 and TRBJ2-5 gives the whole variable domain DTGVSQNPRHKITKRGQNVTFRCDPISEHNRLYWYRQTLGQGPEFLTYFQNEAQLEKSRLLSDRFSAERPKGSFSTLEIQRTEQGDSAMYLCASSPGTKKETQYFGPGTRLLVL.

The rearrangement links TRBV7-3 to TRBJ2-2; possibly TRBD2 for D (6 bases). Between the trimmed V and J ends, which lost 3 bases and 3 bases, there was a span of 11 bases. The germline V gene has CDR1 SGHTA and CDR2 FQGTGA. There are 15 residues in the CDR3. CDR3 sequence (DNA): TGTGCCAGCAGCTTTATCGGCGGGGACACCGGGGAGCTGTTTTTT. It translates to CASSFIGGDTGELFF.

This chain links TRBV9 with TRBJ2-1; 7 nucleotides line up with TRBD1. The ends lost 2 bases at V and 4 bases at J; junction bases unmatched: 9. The CDR3 length is 16 residues. From germline, CDR1 is SGDLS and CDR2 YYNGEE. The CDR3 bases are TGTGCCAGCAGCGTTATAGGGACAGACTTATACAATGAGCAGTTCTTC. Translated, it gives CASSVIGTDLYNEQFF. Variable domain in full (rest from reference TRBV9 and TRBJ2-1): DSGVTQTPKHLITATGQRVTLRCSPRSGDLSVYWYQQSLDQGLQFLIQYYNGEERAKGNILERFSAQQFPDLHSELNLSSLELGDSALYFCASSVIGTDLYNEQFFGPGTRLTVL.

This clone has just a few counts. The V call is TRBV4-1, the J call TRBJ1-5; TRBD1 is a possible D gene (5 bases). The germline CDR1 and CDR2 sequences are MGHRA and YSYEKL. This CDR3 has 19 residues. V lost 1 base and J 0 bases, leaving 19 bases between the germline ends. The CDR3 loop is CASSQVEGTGGNSNQPQHF. The CDR3 region has the DNA TGCGCCAGCAGCCAAGTCGAGGGCACAGGAGGGAATAGCAATCAGCCCCAGCATTTT.

The V and J genes are TRBV11-3 and TRBJ2-1, with D tentatively TRBD1 (6 bases). The germline V and J ends were trimmed by 4 bases and 6 bases, with 10 bases remaining between them. Per the germline V gene, CDR1 is SGHNT and CDR2 is YENEEA. The CDR3 length is 13 residues. CDR3 DNA sequence: TGTGCCAGCAGCTCGAACAGGGCCAATGAGCAGTTCTTC. It is translated as CASSSNRANEQFF.

This chain connects TRBV2 to TRBJ1-2; 7 positions agree with TRBD1. Germline values: CDR1 SNHLY, CDR2 FYNNEI. The V and J ends lost 6 bases and 4 bases, in that order; junction bases with no gene match: 11. The CDR3 runs 15 residues. The CDR3 DNA is TGTGCCAGCAGACCCCCTCGACAGGGAGCCTATGGCTACACCTTC. Amino acid sequence: CASRPPRQGAYGYTF.

The gene calls are TRBV5-6 and TRBJ2-7, with TRBD2 as a possible D gene (5 bases). Germline loops: CDR1 SGHDT, CDR2 YYEEEE. V was clipped by 1 base and J by 2 bases, with 13 bases between them. There are 15 residues in the CDR3. CDR3 region: CASSLSAGLAYEQYF. The DNA for the CDR3 is TGTGCCAGCAGCTTGTCGGCGGGCCTTGCCTACGAGCAGTACTTC.

This chain links TRBV9 with TRBJ1-6; a possible D gene is TRBD1 (6 bases). The ends were cut back, 0 bases at V and 9 bases at J, with 10 bases in the middle. Germline V CDR1 and CDR2: SGDLS, YYNGEE. CDR3 length equals 14 residues. The CDR3 spells CASSVDRVGSPLHF. Here the CDR3 DNA reads TGTGCCAGCAGCGTAGACAGGGTTGGTTCACCCCTCCACTTT.

There are a few counts of this clone. The rearrangement uses TRBV7-9 and TRBJ1-5; TRBD1 matches 8 bases. CDR1 and CDR2 from the germline V gene are SEHNR and FQNEAQ (reference sequence). This CDR3 contains 16 residues. Trimming removed 1 base from V and 6 bases from J; junction bases left unmatched: 8. The CDR3 DNA sequence: TGTGCCAGCAGCTTAGACCACAGGGGGGCTGTTCAGCCCCAGCATTTT. As protein: CASSLDHRGAVQPQHF. Using reference TRBV7-9 and TRBJ1-5 for the parts outside the CDR3, the full variable domain is DTGVSQNPRHKITKRGQNVTFRCDPISEHNRLYWYRQTLGQGPEFLTYFQNEAQLEKSRLLSDRFSAERPKGSFSTLEIQRTEQGDSAMYLCASSLDHRGAVQPQHFGDGTRLSIL.

This sequence joins TRBV5-8 and TRBJ1-4; 10 bases align to TRBD1. Germline trimming cut 4 bases from V and 0 bases from J; bases unmatched to any gene: 12. The germline gives CDR1 SGHTS, CDR2 YDEGEE. The CDR3 has 19 amino acids. CDR3 in DNA: TGTGCCAGCAGCCCGGGACAGGGGAGTTTGGACTCAACTAATGAAAAACTGTTTTTT. Its protein is CASSPGQGSLDSTNEKLFF. Looking up the rest from reference TRBV5-8 and TRBJ1-4 gives the full variable domain: EAGVTQSPTHLIKTRGQQATLRCSPISGHTSVYWYQQALGLGLQFLLWYDEGEERNRGNFPPRFSGRQFPNYSSELNVNALELEDSALYLCASSPGQGSLDSTNEKLFFGSGTQLSVL.

CDR3 nucleotides: TGTGCCAGCAGGCGGGACAGGGAGGATGGCTACACCTTC. It codes for CASRRDREDGYTF. V is TRBV6-5 and J is TRBJ1-2; TRBD1 matches at 9 bases. Per the germline V gene, CDR1 is MNHEY and CDR2 is SVGAGI. CDR3 size: 13 residues. V shed 6 bases, J shed 6 bases, and the junction held 5 bases outside the gene matches.

The genes are TRBV11-2 and TRBJ2-3; 9 bases fit TRBD1. Germline V lookup: CDR1 SGHAT, CDR2 FQNNGV. The junction had 4 bases not matched to a gene; V was cut back by 3 bases and J by 6 bases. The CDR3 runs 14 residues. This CDR3 reads CASSLGQGGDTQYF. CDR3 DNA sequence: TGTGCCAGCAGCTTGGGACAGGGTGGGGATACGCAGTATTTT. The full variable domain, in which reference TRBV11-2 and TRBJ2-3 provide the parts outside the CDR3, is EAGVAQSPRYKIIEKRQSVAFWCNPISGHATLYWYQQILGQGPKLLIQFQNNGVVDDSQLPKDRFSAERLKGVDSTLKIQPAKLEDSAVYLCASSLGQGGDTQYFGPGTRLTVL.

This clone was seen only once. The chain couples TRBV5-4 to TRBJ1-1, with D uncertain. CDR3 size: 14 residues. The germline V gene encodes CDR1 SGHNT and CDR2 YYREEE (reference sequence). Trimming removed 4 bases from V and 3 bases from J, with 13 bases in between. The CDR3 region has the DNA TGTGCCAGCAGCCCGCAACCTGAGGACACTGAAGCTTTCTTT. It codes for CASSPQPEDTEAFF.

The rearrangement links TRBV30 to TRBJ2-4; TRBD1 matches at 8 bases. CDR3 length: 15 residues. Germline CDR1 and CDR2: GTSNPN and SVGIG (reference sequence). Germline trimming cut 4 bases from V and 0 bases from J; bases unmatched to any gene: 5. CDR3 loop: CAWTGTGRAKNIQYF. CDR3 coding DNA: TGTGCCTGGACAGGGACAGGAAGAGCCAAAAACATTCAGTACTTC. Drawing the rest from reference TRBV30 and TRBJ2-4, the complete variable domain is SQTIHQWPATLVQPVGSPLSLECTVEGTSNPNLYWYRQAAGRGLQLLFYSVGIGQISSEVPQNLSASRPQDRQFILSSKKLLLSDSGFYLCAWTGTGRAKNIQYFGAGTRLSVL.

The gene calls are TRBV19 and TRBJ2-1, with 14 bases aligning to TRBD2. The CDR3 length is 17 residues. Germline CDR1 is LNHDA and CDR2 is SQIVND (reference sequence). Unmatched junction bases numbered 3, after V lost 5 bases and J lost 0 bases. Here the CDR3 reads CASSGTSGGSSYNEQFF. The DNA for the CDR3 is TGTGCCAGTAGTGGGACTAGCGGGGGCAGCTCCTACAATGAGCAGTTCTTC. Full variable domain (rest looked up from reference TRBV19 and TRBJ2-1): DGGITQSPKYLFRKEGQNVTLSCEQNLNHDAMYWYRQDPGQGLRLIYYSQIVNDFQKGDIAEGYSVSREKKESFPLTVTSAQKNPTAFYLCASSGTSGGSSYNEQFFGPGTRLTVL.

V and J are TRBV29-1 and TRBJ1-1, with a weak D call TRBD1 (5 bases). Germline CDR1 is SQVTM and CDR2 is ANQGSEA. This CDR3 spans 13 amino acids. V lost 8 bases and J lost 0, with 13 bases in between. CDR3 amino acids: CSSNRNMNTEAFF. CDR3 nucleotide sequence: TGCAGCTCGAACAGGAATATGAACACTGAAGCTTTCTTT.

The chain combines TRBV18 with TRBJ2-5; D is ambiguous. The V and J ends lost 6 bases and 1 base respectively, with 9 bases between them. The CDR3 runs to 13 residues. Germline CDR1 KGHSH, CDR2 LQKENI. CDR3 in amino acids: CASSATIQETQYF. The CDR3 DNA reads TGTGCCAGCTCTGCGACAATCCAAGAGACCCAGTACTTC.

The J gene is TRBJ2-7, the V gene TRBV27, with D possibly being TRBD2 (6 bases). The CDR3 length is 11 residues. The V end lost 9 bases, the J end lost 4 bases, and 10 bases lay between the germline ends. CDR1 is MNHEY and CDR2 is SMNVEV in the germline V gene (reference sequence). The CDR3, as DNA: TGTGCCAGTCACCGGGGGTACGAGCAGTACTTC. The encoded protein is CASHRGYEQYF.

This clone was seen only a few times. The V call is TRBV5-1, the J call TRBJ1-6; 7 nucleotides line up with TRBD1. Germline CDR1 reads SGHRS; CDR2 reads YFSETQ. Trimming at V came to 5 bases and at J to 3 bases, leaving 11 bases not matched to a gene. The CDR3 loop spans 17 amino acids. The CDR3 loop reads CASRNPTGPSYNSPLHF. CDR3 DNA: TGCGCCAGCAGAAATCCGACAGGGCCAAGCTATAATTCACCCCTCCACTTT.